The 21 T cell receptor beta chains below all came from one sample that was sequenced in a study of blood T cells in healthy people across ages. Primers used in a second PCR of roughly 6 to 11 cycles were a sample-barcoded 5' primer and a J-beta primer mix. TCRdb itself ran the 5' RACE reads through MiXCR, one entry per CDR3 protein. The table has about 800,000 distinct CDR3 sequences, over 45% seen once. Sequenced input: blood. Receptor source: a man in his thirties or forties in good health.

V is TRBV7-2 and J is TRBJ2-2, with 11 bases fitting TRBD1. The J segment lost 6 bases and the V segment lost 5 bases, leaving 5 bases of the junction unmatched. The CDR3 covers 15 residues. The germline CDR1 and CDR2 sequences are SGHTA and FQGNSA. Here the CDR3 reads CASSPRTGGAGELFF. The CDR3 bases are TGTGCCAGCAGCCCTAGGACAGGGGGCGCCGGGGAGCTGTTTTTT.

Only a few counts were recorded for this clonotype. This sequence joins TRBV12-3 or TRBV12-4 and TRBJ2-1; 8 bases align to TRBD2. The CDR3 has 16 amino acids. Trimming cost V 5 bases and J 4 bases; bases outside gene matches: 10. In DNA form, the CDR3 reads TGTGCCAGCAGTCCAAGTGGCGGGGGGCCTTACAATGAGCAGTTCTTC. Protein sequence: CASSPSGGGPYNEQFF.

This clonotype was counted once. V and J are TRBV20-1 and TRBJ2-5; 7 nucleotides align to TRBD2. Per germline, CDR1 DFQATT and CDR2 SNEGSKA (reference sequence). V gave up 4 bases and J gave up 4 bases; unmatched junction bases: 15. The CDR3 length is 16 residues. CDR3: CSATLGLGGYSETQYF. The CDR3, as DNA: TGCAGTGCTACGCTTGGACTAGGTGGTTATTCAGAGACCCAGTACTTC.

The chain is built from TRBV6-5 and TRBJ2-1; 9 bases line up with TRBD2. V lost 6 bases to trimming and J lost 7 bases; unmatched junction nucleotides: 10. Germline loops: CDR1 MNHEY, CDR2 SVGAGI. The CDR3 has 15 amino acids. The CDR3 region is CASRIAGGPRNEQFF. CDR3 coding DNA: TGTGCCAGCAGAATCGCGGGGGGGCCGCGGAATGAGCAGTTCTTC.

This rearrangement joins TRBV12-3 or TRBV12-4 to TRBJ2-7; maybe TRBD1 (5 bases). The CDR3 is 14 residues long. Trimming stripped 6 bases from V and 2 bases from J, with 14 bases between. CDR3: CASSRRDSTYEQYF. DNA of the CDR3: TGTGCCAGCAGCCGCCGAGACAGTACCTACGAGCAGTACTTC.

V gene TRBV7-2 combines with J gene TRBJ2-4; tentatively, D is TRBD1 (6 bases). CDR3 length: 15 amino acids. CDR1 and CDR2 (germline): SGHTA, FQGNSA. V lost 5 bases, J lost 5 bases, and 16 bases lay in between. DNA of the CDR3: TGTGCCAGCAGCCAGGGTGGGGGCGGTGAAAACATTCAGTACTTC. Its translation: CASSQGGGGENIQYF.

This clonotype was counted only a few times. This chain uses TRBV12-3 or TRBV12-4 with TRBJ1-2; D uncertain. V lost 5 bases to trimming and J lost 6 bases, with 10 bases between them. The CDR3 length is 12 residues. The CDR3, as DNA: TGTGCCAGCAGTCCACCATCACATGGCTACACCTTC. Translated, it gives CASSPPSHGYTF.

This clonotype was seen a handful of times. The genes are TRBV20-1 and TRBJ2-7, with D hard to call. Trimming cost V 0 bases and J 7 bases, with 16 bases left between them. Germline lookup yields CDR1 DFQATT and CDR2 SNEGSKA (reference sequence). This CDR3 contains 14 residues. This CDR3 is CSARDTTSRNEQYF. The DNA for the CDR3 is TGCAGTGCTAGAGATACTACCAGTAGGAATGAGCAGTACTTC.

The chain links TRBV29-1 to TRBJ2-1, with 12 bases fitting TRBD2. CDR3 size: 12 residues. V dropped 8 bases and J dropped 10; count of bases not matched to a gene: 6. Germline V CDR1 and CDR2: SQVTM, ANQGSEA. The CDR3 here is CSWTSGTGEQFF. The CDR3 DNA is TGCAGCTGGACTAGCGGGACCGGGGAGCAGTTCTTC.

This clonotype was detected many times. The gene calls are TRBV7-2 and TRBJ2-5, with a possible D match to TRBD1 (5 bases). The CDR3 runs 14 residues. V gave up 5 bases and J gave up 5 bases, with 15 bases separating them. Germline V lookup: CDR1 SGHTA, CDR2 FQGNSA. CDR3 in DNA: TGTGCCAGCAGCCGCCCCCAGGGTGGGGAGACCCAGTACTTC. The encoded protein is CASSRPQGGETQYF.

The gene calls are TRBV2 and TRBJ2-5; D might be TRBD2 (6 bases). The CDR3 runs 15 residues. Germline values: CDR1 SNHLY, CDR2 FYNNEI. V dropped 3 bases and J dropped 0 bases, with 11 bases sitting between them. The CDR3 bases are TGTGCCAGCAGTGACCTACTAGCAAACCAAGAGACCCAGTACTTC. The encoded protein is CASSDLLANQETQYF.

In its sample, this clonotype was seen a few times. The chain recombines TRBV29-1 with TRBJ2-7, with 7 bases matching TRBD2. The V segment lost 6 bases and the J segment 7 bases; nucleotides outside the gene matches: 36. The germline CDR1 and CDR2 sequences are SQVTM and ANQGSEA. This CDR3 spans 21 amino acids. CDR3: CSVLTESTVWSGAGSSGEQYF. The CDR3 bases are TGCAGCGTCCTGACTGAAAGCACGGTTTGGTCCGGAGCGGGATCCTCGGGGGAGCAGTACTTC.

The CDR3: CATSRDRGNTQYF. In DNA, the CDR3 is TGTGCCACCAGCAGAGATCGAGGAAATACGCAGTATTTT. The chain links TRBV15 to TRBJ2-3; no clear D. V dropped 0 bases and J dropped 7 bases, with 8 bases sitting between them. Germline V gene data show CDR1 as LNHNV and CDR2 as YYDKDF (reference sequence). The CDR3 length is 13 residues.

J is TRBJ1-6 and V is TRBV6-1; a weak D match, TRBD1 (6 bases). The CDR3 runs to 18 residues. CDR1 and CDR2 (germline): MNHNS, SASEGT. Trimming shortened V by 3 bases and J by 13 bases, and 28 bases separated the two germline ends. The CDR3 bases are TGTGCCAGCAGTGACTTGTCCCCAAGGAGGGGACATCCTCGGCCCCTCCACTTT. It encodes CASSDLSPRRGHPRPLHF.

This clonotype came up once. The chain combines TRBV10-3 with TRBJ2-7; 8 nucleotides line up with TRBD1. The CDR3 spans 13 residues. The V segment lost 10 bases and the J segment 2 bases; nucleotides outside the gene matches: 7. Germline lookup yields CDR1 ENHRY and CDR2 SYGVKD. The CDR3 sequence: CATQTGETYEQYF. CDR3 coding DNA: TGTGCCACCCAGACAGGGGAGACCTACGAGCAGTACTTC.

This clonotype was detected once. One junction end disagrees with the germline gene, perhaps due to a read error. The V call is TRBV27, the J call TRBJ2-1; no reliable D call. Germline lookup yields CDR1 MNHEY and CDR2 SMNVEV (reference sequence). The CDR3 is 14 amino acids. This CDR3 is CASSLSIIYNEQFF. The CDR3 nucleotides read TGTGCCAGTAGTTTATCGATCATCTACAATGAGCAGTTCTTC.

J is TRBJ1-5 and V is TRBV12-3 or TRBV12-4; 8 positions agree with TRBD1. V lost 4 bases and J lost 4; bases outside the gene matches: 6. The CDR3 runs to 15 residues. The CDR3 DNA sequence: TGTGCCAGCAGTTCCCGACAGGGGTCGAATCAGCCCCAGCATTTT. It encodes CASSSRQGSNQPQHF.

In DNA form, the CDR3 reads TGTGCCAGCAGTTACTCGGTGTACTCCTACAATGAGCAGTTCTTC. As protein: CASSYSVYSYNEQFF. V usage is TRBV6-5 and J usage is TRBJ2-1; D is undetermined. The ends were cut back, 0 bases at V and 0 bases at J, with 6 bases in the middle. Germline CDR1 reads MNHEY; CDR2 reads SVGAGI. This CDR3 is built from 15 residues.

This clonotype was seen a few times. The chain employs TRBV20-1 and TRBJ2-7; D may correspond to TRBD1 or TRBD2 (7 bases each). The CDR3 is 14 residues long. Trimming took off 4 bases at V and 2 bases at J, with 15 bases between the two ends. Per germline, CDR1 DFQATT and CDR2 SNEGSKA (reference sequence). The CDR3 coding sequence is TGCAGTGCTACCGGGAGGACAGGAGCCTACGAGCAGTACTTC. It codes for CSATGRTGAYEQYF.

The table lists this clonotype with a few counts. This chain links TRBV28 with TRBJ2-5; D is undetermined. There are 13 residues in the CDR3. Germline loops: CDR1 MDHEN, CDR2 SYDVKM. Trimming pared 3 bases from V and 7 bases from J, leaving 12 bases between. The CDR3 sequence is CASSLWEEGTQYF. As DNA, the CDR3 is TGTGCCAGCAGTTTGTGGGAAGAAGGGACCCAGTACTTC.

The chain uses TRBV15 and TRBJ2-5, with TRBD2 as a possible D gene (6 bases). The V gene's germline CDR1 is LNHNV and CDR2 YYDKDF (reference sequence). This CDR3 has 17 amino acids. The V gene lost 0 bases and the J gene lost 5 bases, with 19 bases spanning the gap. This chain's CDR3 is CATSRDQRTSGFETQYF. The CDR3 nucleotides are TGTGCCACCAGCAGAGATCAGCGTACGAGCGGGTTTGAGACCCAGTACTTC. The full variable domain, its missing parts supplied by reference TRBV15 and TRBJ2-5, is DAMVIQNPRYQVTQFGKPVTLSCSQTLNHNVMYWYQQKSSQAPKLLFHYYDKDFNNEADTPDNFQSRRPNTSFCFLDIRSPGLGDTAMYLCATSRDQRTSGFETQYFGPGTRLLVL.